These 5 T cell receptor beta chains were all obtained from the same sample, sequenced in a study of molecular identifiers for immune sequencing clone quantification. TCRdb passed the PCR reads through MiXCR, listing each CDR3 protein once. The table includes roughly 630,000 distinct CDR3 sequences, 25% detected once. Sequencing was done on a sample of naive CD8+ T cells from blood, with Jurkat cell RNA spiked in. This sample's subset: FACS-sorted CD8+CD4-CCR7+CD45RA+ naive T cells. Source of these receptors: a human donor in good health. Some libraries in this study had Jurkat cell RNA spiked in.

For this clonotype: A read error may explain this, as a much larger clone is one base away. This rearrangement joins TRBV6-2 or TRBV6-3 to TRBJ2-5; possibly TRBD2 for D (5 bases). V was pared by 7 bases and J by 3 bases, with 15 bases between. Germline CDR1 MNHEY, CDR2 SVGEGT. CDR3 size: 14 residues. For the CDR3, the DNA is TGTGCCAGCACCCTTGGGAGCCCGGAAGAGACCCAGTACTTC. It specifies CASTLGSPEETQYF.

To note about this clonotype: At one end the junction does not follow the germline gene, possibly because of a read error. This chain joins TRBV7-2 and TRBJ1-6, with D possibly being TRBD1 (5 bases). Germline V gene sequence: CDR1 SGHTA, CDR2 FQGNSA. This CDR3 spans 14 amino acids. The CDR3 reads CASSLSGFGSPLRF. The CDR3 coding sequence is TGTGCCAGCAGCTTATCAGGGTTTGGTTCACCCCTCCGCTTT.

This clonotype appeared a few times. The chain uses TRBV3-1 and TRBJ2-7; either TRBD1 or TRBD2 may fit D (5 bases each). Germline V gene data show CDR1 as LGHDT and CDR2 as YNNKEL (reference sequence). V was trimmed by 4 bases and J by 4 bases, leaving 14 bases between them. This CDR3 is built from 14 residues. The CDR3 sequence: CASSPGTLGYEQYF. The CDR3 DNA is TGTGCCAGCAGCCCCGGGACCCTAGGTTACGAGCAGTACTTC.

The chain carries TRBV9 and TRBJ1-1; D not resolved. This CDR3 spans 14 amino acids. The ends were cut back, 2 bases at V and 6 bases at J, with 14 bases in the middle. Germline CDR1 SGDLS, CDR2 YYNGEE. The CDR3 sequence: CASSVQPIDPEAFF. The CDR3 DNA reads TGTGCCAGCAGCGTTCAGCCGATCGACCCTGAAGCTTTCTTT. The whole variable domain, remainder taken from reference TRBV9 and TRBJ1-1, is DSGVTQTPKHLITATGQRVTLRCSPRSGDLSVYWYQQSLDQGLQFLIQYYNGEERAKGNILERFSAQQFPDLHSELNLSSLELGDSALYFCASSVQPIDPEAFFGQGTRLTVV.

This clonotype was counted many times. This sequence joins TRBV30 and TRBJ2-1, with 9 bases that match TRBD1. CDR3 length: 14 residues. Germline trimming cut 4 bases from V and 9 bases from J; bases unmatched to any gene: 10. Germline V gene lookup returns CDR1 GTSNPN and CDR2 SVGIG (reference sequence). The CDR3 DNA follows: TGTGCCTGGACCCCCGGGACAGGGCTGCTTGAGCAGTTCTTC. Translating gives CAWTPGTGLLEQFF.